The 31 T cell receptor beta chains in this list originate from one sample, sequenced in a study of prognosis after radiotherapy for stage I lung cancer. Amplification of the TCR beta CDR3 (from genomic DNA) was done by two-round multiplex PCR. Primers targeting each individual TRBV and TRBJ gene were applied in first-round PCR. One entry per CDR3 protein results from TCRdb running MiXCR on the multiplex PCR reads. The sample includes around 56,000 distinct CDR3 sequences, around 27% of them seen just once. The source was PBMCs, collected before or after stereotactic body radiation therapy (not recorded which). The receptor source for this set is a donor over 45 with non-small cell lung cancer.

This clonotype was picked up a small number of times. Germline is not matched at one junction end, which may reflect a read error. The chain employs TRBV6-1 and TRBJ2-4; TRBD2 is a possible D gene (6 bases). This CDR3 is built from 13 residues. The V gene's germline CDR1 is MNHNS and CDR2 SASEGT. CDR3 region: CANSPSRGNIQYF. As DNA, the CDR3 is TGTGCCAACAGTCCCTCACGGGGGAACATTCAGTACTTC.

This clonotype was counted ten times or more. The V call is TRBV12-3 or TRBV12-4, the J call TRBJ2-5; 7 bases map to TRBD2. CDR3 length: 14 amino acids. V lost 4 bases and J lost 5; bases outside the gene matches: 7. As DNA, the CDR3 is TGTGCCAGCAGTTACGGGGGGATGGGGGAGACCCAGTACTTC. This sequence encodes CASSYGGMGETQYF.

This chain connects TRBV5-4 to TRBJ2-7; tentative D call: TRBD2 (5 bases). CDR3 size: 14 residues. Germline V gene data show CDR1 as SGHNT and CDR2 as YYREEE (reference sequence). V lost 6 bases and J lost 0, with 13 bases in between. The CDR3 reads CASTVRGSSYEQYF. In DNA, the CDR3 is TGTGCCAGCACCGTTAGAGGGAGCTCCTACGAGCAGTACTTC.

In regard to this clonotype: A much larger clone lies a single base off, so this may be a read error. The rearrangement uses TRBV5-4 and TRBJ1-1, with a possible D match to TRBD1 (5 bases). Between the trimmed V and J ends, which lost 10 bases and 0 bases, there was a span of 19 bases. This CDR3 spans 15 amino acids. Germline V CDR1 and CDR2: SGHNT, YYREEE (reference sequence). The CDR3 spells CAFTRGQNLNTEAFF. The CDR3 nucleotides read TGTGCCTTCACGAGGGGCCAGAACTTGAACACTGAAGCTTTCTTT.

This clonotype was counted between two and nine times. The V gene is TRBV9, the J gene TRBJ1-1, with no clear D. The length of the CDR3 is 14 residues. V was trimmed by 0 bases and J by 1 base, leaving 7 bases between them. From germline, CDR1 is SGDLS and CDR2 YYNGEE. The CDR3: CASSVVHGNTEAFF. In DNA form, the CDR3 reads TGTGCCAGCAGCGTAGTACACGGGAACACTGAAGCTTTCTTT.

This sequence joins TRBV5-4 and TRBJ1-2; TRBD1 might be the D (6 bases). This CDR3 spans 14 amino acids. Germline CDR1 is SGHNT and CDR2 is YYREEE (reference sequence). The germline V and J ends were trimmed by 4 bases and 7 bases, with 17 bases remaining between them. The CDR3 DNA reads TGTGCCAGCAGCCCGGGACACGTGTCGGGTGGCTACACCTTC. Its protein product is CASSPGHVSGGYTF.

The sample holds many counts of this clonotype. The gene calls are TRBV6-9 and TRBJ1-5; 10 bases agree with TRBD1. The length of the CDR3 is 16 residues. Germline V gene lookup returns CDR1 MNHGY and CDR2 SVAAGI. Losses at the gene ends were 3 bases for V and 4 bases for J; bases not matched to a gene: 6. In DNA form, the CDR3 reads TGTGCCAGCAGTTACTCGAAGGGACAGGGGAATCAGCCCCAGCATTTT. Translated, it gives CASSYSKGQGNQPQHF.

This clonotype was seen at least ten times. V and J are TRBV19 and TRBJ2-2; D may be TRBD1 or TRBD2 (5 bases each). This CDR3 has 14 residues. Germline values: CDR1 LNHDA, CDR2 SQIVND (reference sequence). Trimming pared 6 bases from V and 6 bases from J, leaving 14 bases between. CDR3 residues: CASRNRGAAGELFF. The CDR3 DNA is TGTGCCAGTAGGAACAGAGGGGCCGCCGGGGAGCTGTTTTTT.

This clonotype was found many times. The genes are TRBV11-1 and TRBJ2-3; D remains unclear. Trimming removed 3 bases at V and 4 bases at J, with 14 bases between. The germline V gene has CDR1 SGHAT and CDR2 FQDESV (reference sequence). This CDR3 is built from 15 residues. CDR3 sequence: CASSFINPAPDTQYF. In DNA form, the CDR3 reads TGTGCCAGCAGCTTTATTAACCCTGCTCCAGATACGCAGTATTTT.

The sample holds many counts of this clonotype. This chain joins TRBV18 and TRBJ2-7; D gene uncertain. Between the trimmed V and J ends, which lost 3 bases and 6 bases, there was a span of 9 bases. Germline loops: CDR1 KGHSH, CDR2 LQKENI. The CDR3 totals 12 residues. The CDR3 spells CASSPGLGEQYF. The CDR3 DNA reads TGTGCCAGCTCACCCGGATTAGGCGAGCAGTACTTC.

In its sample, this clonotype was seen many times. The V and J genes are TRBV9 and TRBJ2-5; TRBD2 agrees at 9 bases. There are 16 residues in the CDR3. After removal of 0 bases from V and 5 bases from J, the junction contained 8 bases not matched to a gene. Germline V gene data show CDR1 as SGDLS and CDR2 as YYNGEE. The CDR3: CASSVAGRGGGETQYF. CDR3 nucleotides: TGTGCCAGCAGCGTAGCTGGGCGGGGGGGCGGGGAGACCCAGTACTTC.

On this clonotype: A single base is all that separates this from a far larger clone, so a read error is likely. The rearrangement joins TRBV6-8 to TRBJ2-7, with unresolved D. Looked up from germline, CDR1 is MNHGY and CDR2 is SAAAGT. This CDR3 has 12 residues. The CDR3 DNA sequence: TGTGCCAGCAGTTGGGCCGTATACGATCAGTACTTC. This encodes CASSWAVYDQYF.

A remark on this clonotype: One junction end disagrees with the germline gene, perhaps due to a read error. This sequence joins TRBV27 and TRBJ2-7, with TRBD1 as a possible D gene (5 bases). Germline loops: CDR1 MNHEY, CDR2 SMNVEV (reference sequence). The CDR3 consists of 15 residues. CDR3 amino acids: CASSLGRGATYEHYF. The CDR3 bases are TGTGCCAGCAGTTTAGGGCGTGGGGCCACCTACGAGCATTACTTC.

This clonotype was picked up many times. V gene TRBV29-1 combines with J gene TRBJ1-1, with a possible D match to TRBD1 (5 bases). Per germline, CDR1 SQVTM and CDR2 ANQGSEA. The CDR3 runs to 14 residues. The germline V and J ends were trimmed by 7 bases and 0 bases, with 15 bases remaining between them. The CDR3 loop is CSAVGVDMNTEAFF. CDR3 bases: TGCAGCGCCGTTGGAGTGGACATGAACACTGAAGCTTTCTTT.

In its sample, this clonotype was seen many times. The V call is TRBV30, the J call TRBJ1-5; tentative D call: TRBD1 (5 bases). The CDR3 runs to 15 residues. Germline-derived CDR1 and CDR2 are GTSNPN and SVGIG (reference sequence). V shed 0 bases and J shed 3 bases, with 12 bases lying between them. The CDR3 loop is CAWSVPGRVNQPQHF. The CDR3 coding sequence is TGTGCCTGGAGTGTCCCAGGCAGGGTCAATCAGCCCCAGCATTTT.

As to this clonotype: A much more abundant neighbour one base away suggests this may be a read error. The chain recombines TRBV12-3 or TRBV12-4 with TRBJ2-2; maybe TRBD2 (5 bases). The V end was cut by 2 bases, the J end by 2 bases, with 12 bases between. CDR3 length equals 16 residues. In DNA form, the CDR3 reads TGTGCCAGCAGTTTATCGGGGTGGGCCAACACCGGGGAGCTGTTTTTT. Protein product: CASSLSGWANTGELFF.

This clonotype came up many times. V is TRBV12-3 or TRBV12-4 and J is TRBJ2-2; the D gene is possibly TRBD2 (7 bases). This CDR3 is 14 amino acids long. V lost 4 bases to trimming and J lost 7 bases, with 13 bases between them. The CDR3 loop is CASSWGGGGGELFF. The CDR3 DNA follows: TGTGCCAGCAGTTGGGGGGGGGGCGGCGGGGAGCTGTTTTTT.

In this sample, this clonotype turned up many times. The rearrangement links TRBV11-2 to TRBJ2-1; D might be TRBD2 (6 bases). The length of the CDR3 is 12 residues. CDR1 is SGHAT and CDR2 is FQNNGV in the germline V gene. Trimming cost V 6 bases and J 9 bases, with 12 bases left between them. The CDR3 coding sequence is TGTGCCAGCAGACCCACTAGCCTTGAGCAGTTCTTC. Amino acids: CASRPTSLEQFF. The variable domain in full, completed from reference TRBV11-2 and TRBJ2-1, reads EAGVAQSPRYKIIEKRQSVAFWCNPISGHATLYWYQQILGQGPKLLIQFQNNGVVDDSQLPKDRFSAERLKGVDSTLKIQPAKLEDSAVYLCASRPTSLEQFFGPGTRLTVL.

The count of this clonotype is one. Compared with germline, one end of the junction differs, possibly owing to a read error. The chain couples TRBV5-1 to TRBJ2-7, with 8 bases lining up with TRBD1. The CDR3 extends over 13 amino acids. Germline loops: CDR1 SGHRS, CDR2 YFSETQ. CDR3 coding DNA: TGCGCCAGCAGCAGGACAGGGTCGTATCATTCAACCTTC. Protein product: CASSRTGSYHSTF.

Concerning this clonotype itself: This likely came from a read error, as a far larger clone is one base away. The genes are TRBV6-9 and TRBJ1-1; D is uncertain. There are 13 residues in the CDR3. Germline CDR1 reads MNHGY; CDR2 reads SVAAGI. As DNA, the CDR3 is TGTGACAGCAGTTACGTGAGAGACACTGAAGCTTTCTTT. Translation: CDSSYVRDTEAFF.

This clonotype was observed at least ten times. The chain uses TRBV5-1 and TRBJ2-5; the match to TRBD2 covers 7 bases. V shed 8 bases, J shed 2 bases, and the junction held 9 bases outside the gene matches. The V gene's germline CDR1 is SGHRS and CDR2 YFSETQ. The CDR3 is 14 amino acids. This CDR3 reads CASVQRAGQETQYF. The CDR3 DNA follows: TGCGCCAGTGTACAACGAGCGGGGCAAGAGACCCAGTACTTC.

In the case of this clonotype: Given a far larger clone just one base away, this is likely a sequencing read error. This rearrangement joins TRBV6-4 to TRBJ2-1, with D tentatively TRBD2 (5 bases). V lost 5 bases and J lost 4, with 18 bases in between. Germline assignment: CDR1 MRHNA and CDR2 SNTAGT. CDR3 length: 16 residues. The CDR3 sequence is CASSIQPPEAYNEQFF. The CDR3 nucleotides read TGTGCCAGCAGTATCCAACCCCCGGAGGCATACAATGAGCAGTTCTTC.

This clonotype was seen repeatedly, ten times or more. CDR3: CASSTSTGLEQYF. The CDR3 DNA is TGTGCCAGCAGCACGTCGACAGGGCTCGAGCAGTACTTC. This chain links TRBV3-1 with TRBJ2-7; 7 bases are shared with TRBD1. V trimming: 5 bases; J trimming: 6 bases; junction bases outside the gene matches: 7. CDR3 length: 13 residues. Germline V CDR1 and CDR2: LGHDT, YNNKEL (reference sequence).

This clonotype was detected many times. The J gene is TRBJ1-3, the V gene TRBV28; TRBD1 agrees at 7 bases. CDR1 is MDHEN and CDR2 is SYDVKM in the germline V gene. The CDR3 is made up of 16 amino acids. Trimming took 2 bases from V and 3 from J; bases not matched to a gene: 7. This chain's CDR3 is CASSLREGAGGNTIYF. The CDR3 DNA sequence: TGTGCCAGCAGTTTACGGGAGGGGGCTGGTGGAAACACCATATATTTT. The full variable domain, rest sourced from reference TRBV28 and TRBJ1-3, is DVKVTQSSRYLVKRTGEKVFLECVQDMDHENMFWYRQDPGLGLRLIYFSYDVKMKEKGDIPEGYSVSREKKERFSLILESASTNQTSMYLCASSLREGAGGNTIYFGEGSWLTVV.

The chain combines TRBV6-1 with TRBJ2-1; D possibly matches TRBD1 or TRBD2 (5 bases each). Looked up from germline, CDR1 is MNHNS and CDR2 is SASEGT. V shed 6 bases and J shed 2 bases, with 14 bases lying between them. The CDR3 consists of 15 residues. The CDR3 sequence is CASSSGRGPYNEQFF. The CDR3, as DNA: TGTGCCAGCAGCAGCGGAAGGGGTCCCTACAATGAGCAGTTCTTC.

This clonotype has at least ten counts. The chain has TRBV10-2 and TRBJ2-3, with 11 bases fitting TRBD2. Losses at the gene ends were 1 base for V and 3 bases for J; bases not matched to a gene: 3. CDR3 length: 16 residues. CDR1 is WSHSY and CDR2 is SAAADI in the germline V gene. The CDR3 protein is CASSEWASGGTDTQYF. The CDR3 DNA is TGCGCCAGCAGTGAGTGGGCTAGCGGGGGGACAGATACGCAGTATTTT.

This clonotype came up many times. This rearrangement joins TRBV12-3 or TRBV12-4 to TRBJ1-1; unclear D gene. Trimming removed 6 bases at V and 2 bases at J, with 10 bases between. The CDR3 contains 13 residues. In DNA form, the CDR3 reads TGTGCCAGCAGCTTTACAGTAAACACTGAAGCTTTCTTT. Encoded protein: CASSFTVNTEAFF.

This clonotype was recorded many times. The genes are TRBV18 and TRBJ2-7; 9 nucleotides line up with TRBD1. This CDR3 spans 16 amino acids. V was pared by 1 base and J by 5 bases, with 9 bases of the junction left unmatched. Germline CDR1 KGHSH, CDR2 LQKENI. CDR3 DNA sequence: TGTGCCAGCTCACCACGAAGGCTGGGGACAGGGAACGAGCAGTACTTC. Protein: CASSPRRLGTGNEQYF.

Many counts were recorded for this clonotype. The chain has TRBV3-1 and TRBJ1-2; D perhaps matches TRBD1 (5 bases). Germline assignment: CDR1 LGHDT and CDR2 YNNKEL (reference sequence). The CDR3 has 15 amino acids. Trimming pared 1 base from V and 5 bases from J, leaving 14 bases between. The CDR3 nucleotides are TGTGCCAGCAGCCAAGTTGAGTTAGGGACTTATGGCTACACCTTC. Its translation is CASSQVELGTYGYTF.

This clonotype was counted at least ten times. J is TRBJ1-5 and V is TRBV2; 9 bases fit TRBD1. This CDR3 contains 17 residues. Trimming removed 8 bases from V and 0 bases from J; junction bases left unmatched: 11. CDR1 is SNHLY, CDR2 FYNNEI, per germline. The CDR3, as DNA: TGTGCCAGCGCAGGACAGGGGCCGGCGTATAGCAATCAGCCCCAGCATTTT. This gives the protein CASAGQGPAYSNQPQHF.

The chain links TRBV28 to TRBJ1-3, with D perhaps matching TRBD1 (5 bases). This CDR3 has 15 amino acids. CDR1 is MDHEN and CDR2 is SYDVKM in the germline V gene. Deletions cut 6 bases from V and 4 bases from J, with 16 bases between. CDR3 coding DNA: TGTGCCAGCAGATTACAGGACCCAGGGGGAAACACCATATATTTT. Translation: CASRLQDPGGNTIYF.